This T cell receptor beta chain was found in a study of cytomegalovirus exposure and HLA in healthy donors. The PCR ran on 60 Vbeta and 13 Jbeta primers. Data came from immunoSEQ multiplex PCR; TCRdb stores just in-frame clones and leaves some out. The sample has about 120,000 clones, 75% seen once. Germline loops: CDR1 ENHRY, CDR2 SYGVKD. Deletions cut 7 bases from V and 2 bases from J, with 11 bases between. The CDR3 sequence is 14 residues long. This clone was seen only once. Its cognate antigen is unknown. Broader study findings: There were a few CMV-associated chains whose specificity for CMV antigens was confirmed in vitro. Among TCR beta chains of equal frequency, HLA-associated ones were more clonally expanded in a later analysis.

The rearrangement links TRBV10-3 to TRBJ2-2; D might be TRBD2 (5 bases). Sequenced sample: PBMCs. The clonotype originates from a woman between 40 and 55 years old in good health and CMV-seropositive. The CDR3 here is CAITPAVNTGELFF. The CDR3 coding sequence is TGTGCCATCACTCCAGCGGTTAACACCGGGGAGCTGTTTTTT.